This record looks at one T cell receptor (beta chain) sequence and its context. The source of the sample is a study of T cells in Graves' hyperthyroidism and ophthalmopathy. There are 15 residues in the CDR3. Germline CDR1 MDHEN, CDR2 SYDVKM. V dropped 2 bases and J dropped 5 bases, with 13 bases sitting between them. TCR beta CDR3 regions were amplified from RNA. A first-round RT-PCR of the TCR CDR3 used the HTBI primer set. One entry per CDR3 protein results from TCRdb running MiXCR on the multiplex PCR reads. The sample records around 600,000 distinct CDR3 sequences, roughly a sixth being singletons.

Sequenced input: blood. The source is a woman between 40 and 55 years old with Graves' ophthalmopathy. The chain is built from TRBV28 and TRBJ2-1; a possible D gene is TRBD2 (6 bases). CDR3 nucleotides: TGTGCCAGCAGTTTAGCCGGGAGTGGAGACAATGAGCAGTTCTTC. Protein product: CASSLAGSGDNEQFF.